A selection of T cell receptor beta chains follows, all from one sample in a study of CD8 T cells in ankylosing spondylitis. TCRdb redid the calling of the 5' RACE reads with MiXCR, one entry per CDR3 protein. The sample carries a few hundred thousand distinct CDR3 sequences, 15% to 25% recorded once. Material for sequencing was blood, either unsorted or a sorted T cell fraction (not recorded which). The receptor source for this set is a male donor with ankylosing spondylitis or in good health (not recorded which). Each CDR3 is given with its conserved first and last residue. A D gene is named only where the DNA matches it firmly. Rows may omit the clone size; those that give it use once, few, many or a size class.

TRBJ1-6	TRBD1	few	TRBV19	CASSIEGTGMENSPLHF	TGTGCCAGTAGTATAGAAGGGACAGGGATGGAAAATTCACCCCTCCACTTT
TRBJ2-1	TRBD2	few	TRBV6-5	CASSYGTSLTEQFF	TGTGCCAGCAGTTACGGGACTAGCCTCACTGAGCAGTTCTTC
TRBJ2-2	TRBD2	few	TRBV4-1	CASSPISGTITGELFF	TGCGCCAGCAGCCCAATTAGCGGGACCATAACCGGGGAGCTGTTTTTT
TRBJ2-1	-	few	TRBV10-3	CAISGDGGQFF	TGTGCCATCAGCGGGGACGGAGGGCAGTTCTTC
TRBJ1-5	-	-	TRBV6-1	CASSLRGVVGDQPQHF	TGTGCCAGCAGTCTCCGAGGAGTGGTAGGGGATCAGCCCCAGCATTTT
TRBJ1-6	-	-	TRBV27	CASSRTGPNSPLHF	TGTGCCAGCAGCCGGACGGGACCTAATTCACCCCTCCACTTT
TRBJ2-3	TRBD2	-	TRBV4-2	CASSQALAGLGSTDTQYF	TGTGCCAGCAGCCAAGCTCTAGCGGGCCTCGGCAGCACAGATACGCAGTATTTT
TRBJ2-3	-	-	TRBV24-1	CATSDSPDTQYF	TGTGCCACCAGTGATTCCCCAGATACGCAGTATTTT
TRBJ1-2	-	-	TRBV20-1	CSAREGGFNYGYTF	TGCAGTGCTAGAGAAGGGGGATTCAACTATGGCTACACCTTC
TRBJ2-5	-	-	TRBV28	CASSSLGLGGQETQYF	TGTGCCAGCAGCTCCTTAGGACTCGGGGGCCAAGAGACCCAGTACTTC
TRBJ1-5	TRBD1	-	TRBV12-3/TRBV12-4	CASSRQGATAQHF	TGTGCCAGCAGTCGACAGGGGGCTACGGCCCAGCATTTT
TRBJ2-1	-	-	TRBV20-1	CSATEQPANEQFF	TGCAGTGCCACCGAGCAGCCGGCGAATGAGCAGTTCTTC
TRBJ2-1	-	-	TRBV20-1	CSARASRGGHYNEQFF	TGCAGTGCTAGAGCGTCGCGGGGCGGCCACTACAATGAGCAGTTCTTC
TRBJ1-1	TRBD1	few	TRBV12-3/TRBV12-4	CASSPTGGKTEAFF	TGTGCCAGCAGCCCCACAGGGGGAAAGACTGAAGCTTTCTTT
TRBJ2-2	TRBD1	-	TRBV20-1	CSARPPGQGDTGELFF	TGCAGTGCTAGACCCCCGGGACAGGGCGACACCGGGGAGCTGTTTTTT
TRBJ2-3	-	few	TRBV7-3	CASSLQSPNTQYF	TGTGCCAGCAGCTTACAGTCCCCGAATACGCAGTATTTT
TRBJ1-4	-	-	TRBV5-1	CASSRVQNEKLFF	TGCGCCAGCAGCAGGGTGCAAAATGAAAAACTGTTTTTT
TRBJ1-4	TRBD1	-	TRBV20-1	CSAKTGAASEKLFF	TGCAGTGCGAAAACAGGGGCCGCTAGCGAAAAACTGTTTTTT
TRBJ2-2	-	-	TRBV5-1	CASSLGGFTGELFF	TGCGCCAGCAGCTTGGGGGGCTTCACCGGGGAGCTGTTTTTT
TRBJ1-4	-	-	TRBV5-1	CASSLDLAGEKLFF	TGCGCCAGCAGCTTGGATCTGGCGGGGGAAAAACTGTTTTTT
TRBJ2-2	-	-	TRBV6-1	CASKEGPTGELFF	TGTGCCAGCAAGGAGGGGCCCACCGGGGAGCTGTTTTTT
TRBJ2-3	TRBD1	once	TRBV7-3	CASIEFRDRSTDTQYF	TGTGCCAGCATCGAATTCCGGGACAGGTCCACAGATACGCAGTATTTT
TRBJ2-2	TRBD1	few	TRBV27	CASSLSRQGTNRLTGELFF	TGTGCCAGCAGTTTATCGAGACAGGGGACGAACAGGCTAACCGGGGAGCTGTTTTTT
TRBJ2-1	-	-	TRBV12-3/TRBV12-4	CAGSLEYNEQFF	TGTGCCGGCAGTTTAGAGTACAATGAGCAGTTCTTC
TRBJ2-1	TRBD2	-	TRBV24-1	CATSDPSGISYNEQFF	TGTGCCACCAGTGACCCTAGCGGGATCTCCTACAATGAGCAGTTCTTC
TRBJ2-4	-	-	TRBV7-2	CASSPRWNIQYF	TGTGCCAGCAGCCCCAGGTGGAACATTCAGTACTTC
TRBJ2-3	-	-	TRBV5-6	CASSLGGVEPSTDTQYF	TGTGCCAGCAGCTTGGGAGGAGTGGAGCCTAGCACAGATACGCAGTATTTT
TRBJ2-3	-	few	TRBV24-1	CASPTEHRPSDTQYF	TGTGCCAGTCCCACCGAGCATCGGCCCAGTGATACGCAGTATTTT
TRBJ2-1	TRBD1	-	TRBV20-1	CSARSPGQLWRNEQFF	TGCAGTGCTAGATCCCCGGGACAGTTATGGCGCAATGAGCAGTTCTTC
TRBJ2-3	TRBD2	-	TRBV20-1	CSASSGGALDTQYF	TGCAGTGCGTCTAGCGGGGGGGCGTTAGATACGCAGTATTTT
TRBJ2-1	TRBD1	-	TRBV29-1	CGVGKDRGLVNEQFF	TGCGGCGTTGGTAAGGACAGGGGGCTTGTCAATGAGCAGTTCTTC
TRBJ2-5	-	-	TRBV5-1	CASSLAWGYQEAQYF	TGCGCCAGCAGCTTGGCCTGGGGGTACCAAGAGGCCCAGTACTTC
TRBJ1-5	-	many	TRBV12-3/TRBV12-4	CASTPHWAGGNQPQHF	TGTGCCAGCACGCCTCATTGGGCGGGAGGCAATCAGCCCCAGCATTTT
TRBJ1-1	-	-	TRBV14	CASSQDWGTRGTEAFF	TGTGCCAGCAGCCAAGATTGGGGGACCCGGGGGACTGAAGCTTTCTTT
TRBJ2-5	TRBD2	-	TRBV28	CASKLAGMQETQYF	TGTGCCAGCAAGCTAGCGGGGATGCAAGAGACCCAGTACTTC
TRBJ1-1	-	-	TRBV20-1	CSARSWKGRGTEAFF	TGCAGTGCTAGAAGTTGGAAAGGGCGAGGGACTGAAGCTTTCTTT
TRBJ2-2	TRBD1	few	TRBV5-1	CASSLLRDRINTGELFF	TGCGCCAGCAGCCTCCTCCGGGACAGGATAAACACCGGGGAGCTGTTTTTT
TRBJ2-2	TRBD2	-	TRBV5-1	CASRDSGVPGELFF	TGCGCCAGCAGAGACAGCGGGGTACCCGGGGAGCTGTTTTTT
TRBJ1-2	-	-	TRBV12-3/TRBV12-4	CASSLPGRPSDRGYTF	TGTGCCAGCAGTTTACCCGGCAGGCCGTCCGATCGGGGCTACACCTTC
TRBJ2-5	-	-	TRBV5-1	CASSRAQGNQETQYF	TGCGCCAGCAGCCGGGCACAGGGAAACCAAGAGACCCAGTACTTC
TRBJ2-1	TRBD2	few	TRBV5-1	CASRTSSNEQFF	TGCGCCAGCAGGACTAGCAGCAATGAGCAGTTCTTC